These 23 T cell receptor beta chains share one sample of origin, sequenced in a study of OX40 agonist ivuxolimab in advanced cancers. Receptor libraries were prepared by the immunoSEQ multiplex PCR assay. Imported from immuneACCESS, the table was reduced by TCRdb to in-frame sequences with V and J called. These copies leave out some clones; in studies compared against another copy, an unresolved V gene accounts for under half, and the cause of the remainder is not known. For this sample the table gives roughly 50,000 clones, of which 65% to 85% were detected only once. Of the sample, 9.5% to 15% falls within the top ten clones. Specimen: CD4+ or CD8+ T cells sorted from blood, collected in a trial of the OX40 agonist ivuxolimab. All receptors come from an adult with an advanced solid tumor such as melanoma, head and neck, liver or kidney cancer.

This chain uses TRBV7-9 with TRBJ2-3; either TRBD1 or TRBD2 may fit D (5 bases each). The germline V gene has CDR1 SEHNR and CDR2 FQNEAQ (reference sequence). Trimming shortened V by 4 bases and J by 9 bases, and 8 bases separated the two germline ends. The CDR3 length is 11 residues. In DNA, the CDR3 is TGTGCCAGCAGCTACGAGGGGACGCAGTATTTT. It encodes CASSYEGTQYF.

The gene calls are TRBV18 and TRBJ2-5; D call uncertain. CDR3 length equals 15 residues. Germline V gives CDR1 KGHSH, CDR2 LQKENI. Deletions cut 6 bases from V and 1 base from J, with 15 bases between. CDR3 in DNA: TGTGCCAGCTCGGCGGACGGCGGATTCCAAGAGACCCAGTACTTC. Its protein is CASSADGGFQETQYF.

This chain connects TRBV18 to TRBJ1-1, with D maybe TRBD1 (5 bases). Germline assignment: CDR1 KGHSH and CDR2 LQKENI. The CDR3 spans 15 residues. Trimming pared 4 bases from V and 0 bases from J, leaving 12 bases between. The CDR3 sequence is CASSLATEMNTEAFF. The DNA for the CDR3 is TGTGCCAGCTCACTAGCGACAGAAATGAACACTGAAGCTTTCTTT.

This sequence joins TRBV2 and TRBJ2-5, with D perhaps TRBD1 or TRBD2 (5 bases each). Per germline, CDR1 SNHLY and CDR2 FYNNEI. The germline V and J ends were trimmed by 6 bases and 5 bases, with 10 bases remaining between them. The length of the CDR3 is 12 residues. In nucleotides, the CDR3 is TGTGCCAGCAGGGGGACGAAGGAGACCCAGTACTTC. It is translated as CASRGTKETQYF.

The chain carries TRBV25-1 and TRBJ2-3, with D tentatively TRBD1 (7 bases). V dropped 3 bases and J dropped 4 bases, with 11 bases sitting between them. CDR1 is MGHDK, CDR2 SYGVNS, per germline. This CDR3 has 14 amino acids. CDR3 in amino acids: CASSDRGASDTQYF. The CDR3 region has the DNA TGTGCCAGCAGTGACAGGGGGGCATCAGATACGCAGTATTTT.

This chain uses TRBV7-6 with TRBJ2-5; 7 positions agree with TRBD1. This CDR3 has 18 amino acids. The V segment lost 1 base and the J segment 1 base; nucleotides outside the gene matches: 12. Germline-derived CDR1 and CDR2 are SGHVS and FNYEAQ. Written as DNA, the CDR3 is TGTGCCAGCAGCTTAGAAGTTGGGACAGCCCGTTCCCAAGAGACCCAGTACTTC. Protein sequence: CASSLEVGTARSQETQYF.

The rearrangement links TRBV5-1 to TRBJ2-5; 9 bases map to TRBD1. The CDR3 has 16 amino acids. Per germline, CDR1 SGHRS and CDR2 YFSETQ. Trimming removed 4 bases from V and 5 bases from J; junction bases left unmatched: 12. CDR3 bases: TGCGCCAGCAGCCGCCGTCCGACAGGGGGGGGTGAGACCCAGTACTTC. Its protein product is CASSRRPTGGGETQYF. The full variable domain, rest sourced from reference TRBV5-1 and TRBJ2-5, is KAGVTQTPRYLIKTRGQQVTLSCSPISGHRSVSWYQQTPGQGLQFLFEYFSETQRNKGNFPGRFSGRQFSNSRSEMNVSTLELGDSALYLCASSRRPTGGGETQYFGPGTRLLVL.

This chain links TRBV5-1 with TRBJ2-7, with D possibly TRBD2 on 6 matching bases. From germline, CDR1 is SGHRS and CDR2 YFSETQ. V lost 1 base and J lost 6, with 11 bases in between. The CDR3 runs 13 residues. In DNA form, the CDR3 reads TGCGCCAGCAGCTTGACGACTAGTGGCGAGCAGTACGTC. Amino acids: CASSLTTSGEQYV.

This chain joins TRBV4-3 and TRBJ2-1; D is ambiguous. Per germline, CDR1 LGHNA and CDR2 YSLEER. The length of the CDR3 is 13 residues. With 9 bases removed from V and 8 bases from J, the gap between germline ends came to 17 bases. The CDR3 sequence is CASRQQISDEQFF. CDR3 in DNA: TGCGCCAGTCGGCAGCAAATTAGTGATGAGCAGTTCTTC.

The chain recombines TRBV11-2 with TRBJ2-3, with TRBD2 identical over 7 bases. Germline-derived CDR1 and CDR2 are SGHAT and FQNNGV. There are 16 residues in the CDR3. The V segment lost 5 bases and the J segment 0 bases; nucleotides outside the gene matches: 8. The CDR3 DNA follows: TGTGCCAGCAGCCGATCACGGGGGGAAAGCACAGATACGCAGTATTTT. This translates into CASSRSRGESTDTQYF.

The J gene is TRBJ2-5, the V gene TRBV28, with TRBD2 identical over 11 bases. The CDR3 extends over 15 amino acids. Unmatched junction bases numbered 10, after V lost 6 bases and J lost 7 bases. CDR1 and CDR2 (germline): MDHEN, SYDVKM. The chain's CDR3 is CASSLPGLAGGTQYF. CDR3 sequence (DNA): TGTGCCAGCAGCCTACCCGGACTAGCGGGTGGGACCCAGTACTTC. The variable domain in full, with the rest retrieved from reference TRBV28 and TRBJ2-5, is DVKVTQSSRYLVKRTGEKVFLECVQDMDHENMFWYRQDPGLGLRLIYFSYDVKMKEKGDIPEGYSVSREKKERFSLILESASTNQTSMYLCASSLPGLAGGTQYFGPGTRLLVL.

The chain joins TRBV5-1 to TRBJ1-5; 7 bases match TRBD1. CDR3 size: 14 residues. After removal of 0 bases from V and 6 bases from J, the junction contained 3 bases not matched to a gene. Looked up from germline, CDR1 is SGHRS and CDR2 is YFSETQ. As DNA, the CDR3 is TGCGCCAGCAGCTTGGCCCCAGGGGGTCAGCCCCAGCATTTT. Translation gives CASSLAPGGQPQHF.

This clone was counted a few times. This rearrangement joins TRBV28 to TRBJ2-7; 11 nucleotides match TRBD1. V was pared by 5 bases and J by 3 bases, with 6 bases of the junction left unmatched. Germline loops: CDR1 MDHEN, CDR2 SYDVKM. This CDR3 contains 15 residues. CDR3 amino acids: CASSEGQGGFYEQYF. The CDR3 DNA reads as TGTGCCAGCAGTGAGGGACAGGGGGGATTCTACGAGCAGTACTTC. Based on the CDR3 plus reference TRBV28 and TRBJ2-7, the full variable domain is DVKVTQSSRYLVKRTGEKVFLECVQDMDHENMFWYRQDPGLGLRLIYFSYDVKMKEKGDIPEGYSVSREKKERFSLILESASTNQTSMYLCASSEGQGGFYEQYFGPGTRLTVT.

The V and J genes are TRBV19 and TRBJ1-1, with D possibly matching TRBD1 (6 bases). This CDR3 spans 14 amino acids. Germline loops: CDR1 LNHDA, CDR2 SQIVND (reference sequence). Trimming stripped 7 bases from V and 2 bases from J, with 14 bases between. The CDR3 bases are TGTGCCAGTACCAACCGGGACAAAAACACTGAAGCTTTCTTT. It specifies CASTNRDKNTEAFF.

The chain uses TRBV5-1 and TRBJ2-7; no clear D. Germline loops: CDR1 SGHRS, CDR2 YFSETQ. The CDR3 runs 13 residues. V lost 2 bases and J 4 bases, leaving 10 bases between the germline ends. The CDR3 protein is CASSLGPTYEQYV. CDR3 in DNA: TGCGCCAGCAGCTTAGGGCCGACGTACGAGCAGTACGTC.

The chain links TRBV5-1 to TRBJ1-1; D remains unclear. The germline gives CDR1 SGHRS, CDR2 YFSETQ. The germline V and J ends were trimmed by 4 bases and 2 bases, with 12 bases remaining between them. This CDR3 has 14 amino acids. CDR3 amino acids: CASSLDVGNTEAFF. In nucleotides, the CDR3 is TGCGCCAGCAGCCTGGATGTGGGTAACACTGAAGCTTTCTTT.

CDR3 amino acids: CASSMGQGDYGYTF. The DNA for the CDR3 is TGTGCCAGTAGTATGGGACAGGGGGACTATGGCTACACCTTC. The rearrangement uses TRBV19 and TRBJ1-2, with 11 bases fitting TRBD1. The trim removed 3 bases at V and 3 bases at J, leaving 0 bases unmatched. The CDR3 sequence is 14 residues long. Germline CDR1 and CDR2: LNHDA and SQIVND (reference sequence).

The rearrangement uses TRBV28 and TRBJ1-5; 9 bases are a match to TRBD1. From germline, CDR1 is MDHEN and CDR2 SYDVKM. Trimming cost V 3 bases and J 6 bases; bases outside gene matches: 6. There are 15 residues in the CDR3. This CDR3 reads CASSLQPGQGQPQHF. The DNA of the CDR3 is TGTGCCAGCAGTTTGCAGCCGGGACAGGGTCAGCCCCAGCATTTT.

The V call is TRBV7-9, the J call TRBJ1-2; unclear D gene. V was pared by 5 bases and J by 5 bases, with 6 bases between. CDR1 and CDR2 (germline): SEHNR, FQNEAQ (reference sequence). There are 11 residues in the CDR3. The CDR3 bases are TGTGCCAGCAGCCTACAGTATGGCTACACCTTC. Protein sequence: CASSLQYGYTF.

This sequence joins TRBV10-3 and TRBJ2-7, with 9 nucleotides matching TRBD1. V trimming: 8 bases; J trimming: 1 base; junction bases outside the gene matches: 3. Germline assignment: CDR1 ENHRY and CDR2 SYGVKD. This CDR3 is 13 amino acids long. Here the CDR3 DNA reads TGTGCCATCGGGGGACAGGGTTCCTACGAGCAGTACTTC. This translates into CAIGGQGSYEQYF.

J is TRBJ1-1 and V is TRBV4-1, with 9 bases matching TRBD1. V dropped 4 bases and J dropped 1; count of bases not matched to a gene: 4. The V gene's germline CDR1 is MGHRA and CDR2 YSYEKL. The CDR3 runs 15 residues. The CDR3 DNA reads TGCGCCAGCAGCCGACCGGGACAGGGGAACACTGAAGCTTTCTTT. Translated, it gives CASSRPGQGNTEAFF.

The chain recombines TRBV7-9 with TRBJ1-3; no clear D. Germline CDR1 reads SEHNR; CDR2 reads FQNEAQ (reference sequence). Trimming removed 4 bases from V and 6 bases from J, with 16 bases in between. The CDR3 runs 15 residues. CDR3 bases: TGTGCCAGCAGCTCCTCGAGGCTCGGGGAAAACACCATATATTTT. Translated: CASSSSRLGENTIYF.

This chain links TRBV28 with TRBJ2-5; 10 nucleotides match TRBD1. V was pared by 3 bases and J by 4 bases, with 2 bases of the junction left unmatched. The CDR3 runs to 14 residues. Germline CDR1 and CDR2: MDHEN and SYDVKM. For the CDR3, the DNA is TGTGCCAGCAGTTTGGGACAGGGGCGAGAGACCCAGTACTTC. It encodes CASSLGQGRETQYF.